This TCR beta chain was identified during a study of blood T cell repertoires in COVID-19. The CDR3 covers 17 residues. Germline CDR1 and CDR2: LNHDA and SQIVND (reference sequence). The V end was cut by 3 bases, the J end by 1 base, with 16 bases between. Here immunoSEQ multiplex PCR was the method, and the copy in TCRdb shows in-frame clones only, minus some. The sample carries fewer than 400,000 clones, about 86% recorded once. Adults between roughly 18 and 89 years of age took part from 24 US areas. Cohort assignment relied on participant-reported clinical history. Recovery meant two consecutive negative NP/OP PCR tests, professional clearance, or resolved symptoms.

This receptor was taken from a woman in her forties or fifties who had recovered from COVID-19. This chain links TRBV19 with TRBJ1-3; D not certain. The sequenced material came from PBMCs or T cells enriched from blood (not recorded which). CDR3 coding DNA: TGTGCCAGTAGTATTGGCTCCCGTCGAGGATCTGGAAACACCATATATTTT. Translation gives CASSIGSRRGSGNTIYF.